A selection of T cell receptor beta chains follows, all from one sample in a study of cytomegalovirus exposure and HLA in healthy donors. Assay used: immunoSEQ multiplex PCR; TCRdb lists only in-frame clones, some missing. This sample has about 94,000 clones, with about four fifths found just once. The sequencing input was PBMCs. The receptor source for this set is a human donor in good health. Both conserved end residues are part of each CDR3. D genes are given only for firm matches. Only part of the rows carry a size: once, few, many, or a class if the clone is expanded.

D gene	V gene	J gene	clone size	CDR3 DNA	CDR3 protein
TRBD1	TRBV6-5	TRBJ1-5	NA	TGTGCCAGCAGTCCCCGGACAGGGGCCGATGGATGTCTTTTT	CASSPRTGADGCLF
NA	TRBV12-5	TRBJ2-2	NA	TGTGCTAGTGGTTTGGGCGGGGTGAACACCGGGGAGCTGTTTTTT	CASGLGGVNTGELFF
TRBD2	TRBV19	TRBJ2-5	once	TGTGCCAGTACCCGAAGACTAGCGGGATCCCCTCCGTACCAAGAGACCCAGTACTTC	CASTRRLAGSPPYQETQYF
NA	TRBV5-5	TRBJ2-2	NA	TGTGCCAGCAGCCCCCCGCCCGGGAAACCCCGGACCGGGGAGCTGTTTTTT	CASSPPPGKPRTGELFF
TRBD2	TRBV7-8	TRBJ2-5	NA	TGTGCCAGCAGCTTCAGAGCGGGATCATCTCAAGAGACCCAGTACTTC	CASSFRAGSSQETQYF
NA	TRBV29-1	TRBJ1-6	once	TGCAGCGTTTCTCAGGAAAATTCACCCCTCCACTTT	CSVSQENSPLHF
TRBD2	TRBV11-2	TRBJ2-7	NA	TGTGCCAGCAGCTTAGGAAGCGGGGGTGCTACTATGGGCCACTACGAGCAGTACTTC	CASSLGSGGATMGHYEQYF
NA	TRBV29-1	TRBJ2-1	NA	TGCAGCGCCCCACAGGGTAATGTAGGGAATGGGCAGTTCTTC	CSAPQGNVGNGQFF
TRBD1	TRBV5-1	TRBJ1-2	once	TGCGCCAGCAGCTTGGGGGACAGGGGAAATGGCTACACCTTC	CASSLGDRGNGYTF
TRBD2	TRBV12-5	TRBJ2-2	NA	TGTGCTAGTGGTTTGGGAGATAGCGGGAGACCCGACACCGGGGAGCTGTTTTTT	CASGLGDSGRPDTGELFF
TRBD1	TRBV5-1	TRBJ2-1	NA	TGCGCCAGCAGCCCTGGACAGGGGAGGGACAATGAGCAGTTCTTC	CASSPGQGRDNEQFF
TRBD2	TRBV7-2	TRBJ2-7	NA	TGTGCCAGCGGGATTAGCGGGGGGAGCTCCTACGAGCAGTACTTC	CASGISGGSSYEQYF
NA	TRBV19	TRBJ1-1	NA	TGTGCCAGTAGTGGGAGGACGGCGAACACTGAAGCTTTCTTT	CASSGRTANTEAFF
TRBD1	TRBV7-2	TRBJ2-7	NA	TGTGCCAGCAGCCCGGGACAGCACTCCTACGAGCAGTACTTC	CASSPGQHSYEQYF
TRBD1	TRBV29-1	TRBJ2-3	once	TGCAGCGTTGAAGGGGACAGGGACGGGCCAGATACGCAGTATTTT	CSVEGDRDGPDTQYF
NA	TRBV5-1	TRBJ1-4	few	TGCGCCAGCAGCTCCACAGGGTCACCTAATGAAAAACTGTTTTTT	CASSSTGSPNEKLFF
NA	TRBV9	TRBJ2-3	NA	TGTGCCAGCAGCGTAGATTCCGCCGCGGGTCCGGGGTCTTTT	CASSVDSAAGPGSF
NA	TRBV21-1	TRBJ2-4	NA	TGTGCCAGCAGACCCGGGATAAAACTAGCCAAAAACATTCAGTACTTC	CASRPGIKLAKNIQYF
NA	TRBV19	TRBJ2-7	NA	TGTGCCAGTAGTCGTCGGACAGCCATGGCCTACGAGCAGTACTTC	CASSRRTAMAYEQYF
NA	TRBV7-9	TRBJ1-4	NA	TGTGCCAGCAGCTTAGTGTCGGGTGCAGCTAATGAAAAACTGTTTTTT	CASSLVSGAANEKLFF
TRBD1	TRBV11-3	TRBJ2-5	once	TGTGCCAGCAGCTTGGGTCGACAGGGGCAGCGTGGCGAGACCCAGTACTTC	CASSLGRQGQRGETQYF
TRBD1	TRBV19	TRBJ1-2	NA	TGTGCCAGTAGATCCGGGACAGGAAACTATGGCTACACCTTC	CASRSGTGNYGYTF
NA	TRBV27	TRBJ1-2	NA	TGTGCCAGCAGTTTATTCAGGGACTCTGGCTACACCTTC	CASSLFRDSGYTF
TRBD1	TRBV28	TRBJ1-5	NA	TGTGCCAGCAGTGTGAGGGGGCGGGCCAATCAGCCCCAGCATTTT	CASSVRGRANQPQHF
TRBD2	TRBV6-1	TRBJ2-1	NA	TGTGCCAGCCTGACTAGCGGGCGGGGCTCTTGGCAGTTCTTC	CASLTSGRGSWQFF
NA	TRBV19	TRBJ2-7	NA	TGTGCCAGTAGTATAAGTCCAGGGACCTACGAGCAGTACTTC	CASSISPGTYEQYF
NA	TRBV27	TRBJ1-2	once	TGTGCCAGCAGTTTATCGGCGGTCACCACTAGCTATGGCTACACCTTC	CASSLSAVTTSYGYTF
NA	TRBV11-2	TRBJ1-5	NA	TGTGCCAGCAGCTTAGCCGGGACTGGAGATCAGCCCCAGCATTTT	CASSLAGTGDQPQHF
NA	TRBV2	TRBJ2-2	NA	TGTGCCAGCAGCCCCGGTCGATATGGGCTGTTTTTT	CASSPGRYGLFF
NA	TRBV5-6	TRBJ2-5	NA	TGTGCCAGCAGCCCGCTTCGGGGAGAGACCCAGTACTTC	CASSPLRGETQYF
TRBD1	TRBV2	TRBJ2-7	NA	TGTGCCAGCAGTGGGTCGGCCGCCGGGACAGGGGCCTACGAGCAGTACTTC	CASSGSAAGTGAYEQYF
TRBD1	TRBV6-4	TRBJ2-3	NA	TGTGCCAGCAGTGCGGGACAGGGGGCGGTAGATACGCAGTATTTT	CASSAGQGAVDTQYF
TRBD1	TRBV5-1	TRBJ2-5	NA	TGCGCCAGCAGCTCATGGACAGGTCGGTTAGAGACCCAGTACTTC	CASSSWTGRLETQYF
NA	TRBV5-4	TRBJ2-2	NA	TGTGCCAGCAACCAAAAAGATCGGGGGTCCGGGGAGCTGTTTTTT	CASNQKDRGSGELFF
NA	TRBV30	TRBJ1-4	NA	TGTGCCTGGAGTGTACGAAGCGGGGAAAAACTGTTTTTT	CAWSVRSGEKLFF
TRBD1	TRBV15	TRBJ1-2	few	TGTGCCACCAGCGTGGACAGGTCTGGCTACACCTTC	CATSVDRSGYTF
NA	TRBV4-1	TRBJ1-4	NA	TGCGCCAGCAGCCAAGCATGGGGGGGTACTAATGAAAAACTGTTTTTT	CASSQAWGGTNEKLFF
TRBD2	TRBV28	TRBJ2-1	NA	TGTGCCAGCAGTTTAATGGGACTAGACCGATTCGATGAGCAGTTCTTC	CASSLMGLDRFDEQFF
NA	TRBV7-2	TRBJ2-5	NA	TGTGCCAGCAGCATAGGCACCAGGGCAGAGACCCAGTACTTC	CASSIGTRAETQYF
NA	TRBV5-3	TRBJ2-6	NA	TGTGCCAGAAGCTTGTCCGAGTTTTCTGGGGCCAACGTCCTGACTTTC	CARSLSEFSGANVLTF
NA	TRBV18	TRBJ2-2	NA	TGTGCCAGCTCACAGGGGACGAACACCGGGGAGCTGTTTTTT	CASSQGTNTGELFF
NA	TRBV25-1	TRBJ2-3	NA	TGTGCCAGCACCGCAGGGGATACGCAGTATTTT	CASTAGDTQYF